These 18 T cell receptor beta chains were all obtained from the same sample, sequenced in a study of T cells in Graves' hyperthyroidism and ophthalmopathy. RNA transcripts served as the template for amplifying TCR beta CDR3 regions. A first-round RT-PCR of the TCR CDR3 used the HTBI primer set. TCRdb recomputed calls from the multiplex PCR reads with MiXCR, one row per CDR3 protein. In the table there are hundreds of thousands of distinct CDR3 sequences, around a quarter of which are singletons. Sequencing was performed on blood. Receptors originate from a woman aged 25-40 years with Graves' ophthalmopathy.

This clonotype has ten or more counts. J is TRBJ1-1 and V is TRBV12-3 or TRBV12-4; D uncertain. The CDR3 totals 12 residues. V was trimmed by 7 bases and J by 4 bases, leaving 10 bases between them. The CDR3 nucleotides are TGTGCCAGCACGCGGGGTAGCACTGAAGCTTTCTTT. This translates into CASTRGSTEAFF.

The chain combines TRBV9 with TRBJ2-5, with D possibly called TRBD1 or TRBD2 (6 bases each). V lost 0 bases, J lost 5 bases, and 17 bases lay in between. Germline lookup yields CDR1 SGDLS and CDR2 YYNGEE. The CDR3 has 16 amino acids. CDR3: CASSVEGAGQSETQYF. CDR3 DNA: TGTGCCAGCAGCGTAGAGGGTGCGGGACAATCCGAGACCCAGTACTTC.

In this sample, this clonotype turned up many times. This sequence joins TRBV7-9 and TRBJ2-7; 7 nucleotides line up with TRBD2. The germline gives CDR1 SEHNR, CDR2 FQNEAQ (reference sequence). After removal of 5 bases from V and 7 bases from J, the junction contained 11 bases not matched to a gene. This CDR3 contains 14 residues. This CDR3 reads CASSASGYGGEQYF. CDR3 coding DNA: TGTGCCAGCAGCGCTAGCGGATACGGGGGGGAGCAGTACTTC. The full variable domain, completed using reference TRBV7-9 and TRBJ2-7, is DTGVSQNPRHKITKRGQNVTFRCDPISEHNRLYWYRQTLGQGPEFLTYFQNEAQLEKSRLLSDRFSAERPKGSFSTLEIQRTEQGDSAMYLCASSASGYGGEQYFGPGTRLTVT.

The chain couples TRBV7-9 to TRBJ2-2, with 8 bases aligning to TRBD2. J lost 4 bases, V lost 2 bases, and 3 bases had no gene match. The CDR3 sequence is 15 residues long. From germline, CDR1 is SEHNR and CDR2 FQNEAQ (reference sequence). For the CDR3, the DNA is TGTGCCAGCAGCTTAAGCGGGGGAGCCACCGGGGAGCTGTTTTTT. This sequence encodes CASSLSGGATGELFF.

The V and J genes are TRBV5-1 and TRBJ1-1; TRBD1 matches at 7 bases. Germline V gives CDR1 SGHRS, CDR2 YFSETQ. The V segment lost 4 bases and the J segment 7 bases; nucleotides outside the gene matches: 7. The CDR3 is made up of 13 amino acids. The CDR3 sequence: CASSGTGVHEAFF. Written as DNA, the CDR3 is TGCGCCAGCAGCGGCACAGGGGTGCATGAAGCTTTCTTT.

A single count supports this clonotype. The rearrangement links TRBV6-5 to TRBJ2-5; TRBD2 agrees at 9 bases. The CDR3 covers 17 residues. Germline trimming cut 0 bases from V and 3 bases from J; bases unmatched to any gene: 8. Germline lookup yields CDR1 MNHEY and CDR2 SVGAGI. As DNA, the CDR3 is TGTGCCAGCAGTTACTCGAGTATCCTAGCGGGGAAAGAGACCCAGTACTTC. Amino acids: CASSYSSILAGKETQYF.

This clonotype was seen repeatedly, ten times or more. The chain employs TRBV2 and TRBJ2-7, with 9 nucleotides matching TRBD1. The V and J ends lost 5 bases and 3 bases, in that order; junction bases with no gene match: 8. The CDR3 spans 15 residues. Germline V gene lookup returns CDR1 SNHLY and CDR2 FYNNEI. DNA for the CDR3: TGTGCCAGCAGTAAAGACAGGGGGTGGGACTACGAGCAGTACTTC. Amino acids: CASSKDRGWDYEQYF.

A few counts support this clonotype. V usage is TRBV25-1 and J usage is TRBJ1-3; D perhaps matches TRBD1 (6 bases). This CDR3 has 17 amino acids. Trimming removed 4 bases from V and 9 bases from J, with 25 bases in between. CDR1 is MGHDK and CDR2 is SYGVNS in the germline V gene. This CDR3 is CASSGEAGARFIGTIYF. Written as DNA, the CDR3 is TGTGCCAGCAGTGGAGAGGCGGGGGCGCGGTTTATAGGCACCATATATTTT.

This clonotype was observed at least ten times. The chain has TRBV11-3 and TRBJ1-1; D is uncertain. Germline V CDR1 and CDR2: SGHNT, YENEEA. The length of the CDR3 is 13 residues. V shed 6 bases and J shed 1 base, with 9 bases lying between them. The CDR3 region has the DNA TGTGCCAGCAGTTCAAATCAGAACACTGAAGCTTTCTTT. Translated, it gives CASSSNQNTEAFF.

A note on this clonotype: A much larger clone differs by one base, so this may be a read error. This rearrangement joins TRBV6-1 to TRBJ1-1; D is ambiguous. The CDR3 extends over 13 amino acids. The germline gives CDR1 MNHNS, CDR2 SASEGT. V lost 7 bases and J 10 bases, leaving 19 bases between the germline ends. The CDR3 DNA follows: TGTGCCAGCACAGGAAGACGCTTCTCTGGAGCTTTCTTT. Amino acid sequence: CASTGRRFSGAFF.

The genes are TRBV13 and TRBJ1-2, with 8 bases matching TRBD1. Germline V lookup: CDR1 PRHDT, CDR2 FYEKMQ (reference sequence). V shed 5 bases and J 6 bases; nucleotides not matched to a gene: 8. The CDR3 has 14 amino acids. The CDR3 sequence: CASSPRDRPHGYTF. CDR3 sequence (DNA): TGTGCCAGCAGCCCGAGGGACAGGCCCCATGGCTACACCTTC.

This clonotype has a handful of counts. V is TRBV6-1 and J is TRBJ1-2; no clear D. Germline lookup yields CDR1 MNHNS and CDR2 SASEGT. The CDR3 consists of 13 residues. Trimming cost V 8 bases and J 1 base, with 11 bases left between them. The CDR3 is CASSITDNYGYTF. CDR3 sequence (DNA): TGTGCCAGCTCAATCACAGATAACTATGGCTACACCTTC.

Only a few counts were recorded for this clonotype. The chain carries TRBV28 and TRBJ2-7; 7 bases are shared with TRBD1. V gave up 5 bases and J gave up 7 bases; unmatched junction bases: 8. Germline-derived CDR1 and CDR2 are MDHEN and SYDVKM. The CDR3 length is 13 residues. The CDR3 DNA sequence: TGTGCCAGCAGTGACCCGGGACAGAAAGAGCAGTACTTC. Its translation is CASSDPGQKEQYF.

The CDR3 loop reads CASSRDYSSSGANVLTF. CDR3 in DNA: TGTGCCAGTAGTAGGGACTACTCTAGCTCTGGGGCCAACGTCCTGACTTTC. The V call is TRBV19, the J call TRBJ2-6, with 7 bases aligning to TRBD2. Trimming took 4 bases from V and 0 from J; bases not matched to a gene: 6. The CDR3 is made up of 17 amino acids. CDR1 and CDR2 from the germline V gene are LNHDA and SQIVND (reference sequence).

Note on this clonotype: A junction end diverges from the germline sequence, so it may reflect a read error. This rearrangement joins TRBV7-6 to TRBJ2-2; TRBD1 or TRBD2 may be the D gene (5 bases each). CDR1 is SGHVS and CDR2 is FNYEAQ in the germline V gene. The CDR3 has 16 amino acids. CDR3 in amino acids: CASSFAGSGNTGELSF. CDR3 in DNA: TGTGCCAGCAGCTTCGCTGGGTCAGGGAACACCGGGGAGCTGTCTTTT.

This clonotype was seen ten or more times. The gene calls are TRBV25-1 and TRBJ1-1; D remains unclear. The CDR3 runs to 13 residues. Germline loops: CDR1 MGHDK, CDR2 SYGVNS. With 3 bases removed from V and 10 bases from J, the gap between germline ends came to 15 bases. CDR3 region: CASSDRSSPRAFF. The CDR3, as DNA: TGTGCCAGCAGTGACCGTTCCAGTCCCCGAGCTTTCTTT.

This clonotype was counted many times. The chain links TRBV12-3 or TRBV12-4 to TRBJ2-2; 7 bases are shared with TRBD1. Germline trimming cut 4 bases from V and 1 base from J; bases unmatched to any gene: 6. The CDR3 runs 16 residues. CDR3 region: CASSSGQRRNTGELFF. The CDR3 DNA reads TGTGCCAGCAGTTCGGGACAGCGTAGGAACACCGGGGAGCTGTTTTTT.

There are many counts of this clonotype. Being one base from a much bigger clone, this may be a read error. This chain links TRBV15 with TRBJ1-1; no firm D call. Germline-derived CDR1 and CDR2 are LNHNV and YYDKDF (reference sequence). The CDR3 totals 12 residues. CDR3 amino acids: CASSLNTVEAFF. CDR3 DNA sequence: TGTGCCTCCAGCTTAAACACGGTTGAAGCTTTCTTT. Together with reference TRBV15 and TRBJ1-1, the CDR3 gives the full variable domain: DAMVIQNPRYQVTQFGKPVTLSCSQTLNHNVMYWYQQKSSQAPKLLFHYYDKDFNNEADTPDNFQSRRPNTSFCFLDIRSPGLGDTAMYLCASSLNTVEAFFGQGTRLTVV.